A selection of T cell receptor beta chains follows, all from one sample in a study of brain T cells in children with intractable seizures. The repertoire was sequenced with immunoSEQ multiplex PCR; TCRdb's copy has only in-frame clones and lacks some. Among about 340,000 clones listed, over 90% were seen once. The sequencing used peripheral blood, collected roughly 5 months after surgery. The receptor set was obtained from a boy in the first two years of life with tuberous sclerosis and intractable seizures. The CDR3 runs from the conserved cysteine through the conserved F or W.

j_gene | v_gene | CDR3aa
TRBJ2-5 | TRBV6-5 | CASSRTGRETQYF
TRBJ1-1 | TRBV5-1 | CASSLEGGSAEAFF
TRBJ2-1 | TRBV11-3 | CASSNTGQKQFF
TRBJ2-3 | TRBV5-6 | CASSLLRAGGPTDTQYF
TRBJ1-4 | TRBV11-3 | CASSETAATNEKLFF
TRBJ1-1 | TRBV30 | CAWSLATGYAFF
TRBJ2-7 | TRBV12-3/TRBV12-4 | CASTGQSYEQYF
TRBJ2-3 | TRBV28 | CASSKGTSGPSTDTQYF
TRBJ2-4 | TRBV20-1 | CSASSGGKNIQYF
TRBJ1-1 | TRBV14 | CASKAQGQNTEAFF
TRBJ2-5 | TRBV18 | CASSLTGGKETQYF
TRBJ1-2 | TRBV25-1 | CATTQGTAGYTF
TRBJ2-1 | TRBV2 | CASSEGGQGDNEQFF
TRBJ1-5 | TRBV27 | CASSLRENQPQHF
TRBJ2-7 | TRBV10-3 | CAISGESYEQYF
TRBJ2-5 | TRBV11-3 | CASGPGQGNLQETQYF
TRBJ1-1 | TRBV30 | CAWKRIEAFF
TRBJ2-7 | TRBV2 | CASSRQGRSYEQYF
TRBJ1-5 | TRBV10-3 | CAISGVYSNQPQHF
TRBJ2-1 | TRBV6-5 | CASSYTGSNNEQFF
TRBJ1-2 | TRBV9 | CASSVALTGGNGYTF
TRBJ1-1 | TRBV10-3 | CAITDYPGKAFF
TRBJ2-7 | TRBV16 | CASISLKPGRGTEQYF
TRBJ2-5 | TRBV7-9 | CASSLEQIQETQYF
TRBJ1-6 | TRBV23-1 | CASSHLGGLNSPLHF
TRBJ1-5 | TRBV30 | CAWSSGVDSNQPQHF
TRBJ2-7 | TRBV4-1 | CASSQVGQGVNEQYF
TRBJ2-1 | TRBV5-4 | CASSPWGVSLNNEQFF
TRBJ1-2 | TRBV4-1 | CASSQDLTGTGLPYGYTF
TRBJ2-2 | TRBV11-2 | CASSVGAGGPGTGELFF
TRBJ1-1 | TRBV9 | CASSGSGGTEAFF
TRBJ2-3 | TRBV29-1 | CSVEDRYTDTQYF
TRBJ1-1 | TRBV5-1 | CASSLDGLNTEAFF
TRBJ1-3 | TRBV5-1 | CASSEDSSGNTIYF
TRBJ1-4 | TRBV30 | CALAGVEKLFF
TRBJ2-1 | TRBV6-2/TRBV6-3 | CASSYGPEAWDEQFF
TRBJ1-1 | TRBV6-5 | CASSYGQSEAFF
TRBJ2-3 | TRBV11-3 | CASSYLAGARTDTQYF
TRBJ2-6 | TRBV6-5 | CASSPGTAGANVLTF
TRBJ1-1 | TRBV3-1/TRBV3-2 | CASSQGGWKSEAFF
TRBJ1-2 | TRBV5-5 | CASSLGHGLYGYTF
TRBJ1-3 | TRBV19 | CASLPGTGNTIYF
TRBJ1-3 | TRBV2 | CASSDQGPPKNTIYF
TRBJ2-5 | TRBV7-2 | CASSSAGGQETQYF
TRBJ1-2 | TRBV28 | CASTPRGEPLDGYTF
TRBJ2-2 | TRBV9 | CASSGGTGGELFF
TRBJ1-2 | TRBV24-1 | CATSDPGQGDNYGYTF
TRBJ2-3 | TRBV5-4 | CASSLVGTDTQYF
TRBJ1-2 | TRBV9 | CASSSPGQENYGYTF
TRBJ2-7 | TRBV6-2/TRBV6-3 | CASSLLWTGGYEQYF
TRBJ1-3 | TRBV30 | CAWSGDSGNTIYF
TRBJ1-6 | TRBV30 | CAWSVSSPLHF
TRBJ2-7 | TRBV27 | CASSFGGPHYEQYF
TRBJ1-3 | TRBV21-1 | CASSNPGVGNTIYF
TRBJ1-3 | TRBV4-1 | CASSQEGGSGGNTIYF
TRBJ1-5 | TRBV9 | CASSVGWRPNQPQHF
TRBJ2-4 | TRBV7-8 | CASSAGSKGGIQYF
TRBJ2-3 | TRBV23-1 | CASSPHSGGKEGRGTDTQYF
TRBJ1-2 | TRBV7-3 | CASSHQDRGRRGFYGYTF